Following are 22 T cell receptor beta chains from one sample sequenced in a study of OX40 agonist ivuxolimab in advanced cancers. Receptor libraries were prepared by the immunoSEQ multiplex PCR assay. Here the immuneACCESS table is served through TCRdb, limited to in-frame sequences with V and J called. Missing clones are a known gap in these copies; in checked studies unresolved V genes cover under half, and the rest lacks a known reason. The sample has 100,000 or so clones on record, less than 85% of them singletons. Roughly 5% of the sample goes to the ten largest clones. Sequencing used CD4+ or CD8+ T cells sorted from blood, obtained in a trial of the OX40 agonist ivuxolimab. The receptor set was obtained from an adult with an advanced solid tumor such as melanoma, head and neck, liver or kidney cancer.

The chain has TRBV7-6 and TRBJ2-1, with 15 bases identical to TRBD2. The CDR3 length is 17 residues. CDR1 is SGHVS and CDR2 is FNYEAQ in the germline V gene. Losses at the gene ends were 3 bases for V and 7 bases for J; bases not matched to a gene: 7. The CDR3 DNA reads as TGTGCCAGCAGCTTCGGGGACGGGACTAGCGGGAGGAATGAGCAGTTCTTC. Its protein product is CASSFGDGTSGRNEQFF.

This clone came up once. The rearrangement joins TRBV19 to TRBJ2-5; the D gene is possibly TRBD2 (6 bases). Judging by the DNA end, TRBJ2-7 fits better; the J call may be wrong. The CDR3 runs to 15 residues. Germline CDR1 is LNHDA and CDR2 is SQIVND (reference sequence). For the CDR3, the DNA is TGTGCCAGTAGTGGAGGGACGGTGAGCTCCTACGAGCAGTACTTC. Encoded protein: CASSGGTVSSYEQYF.

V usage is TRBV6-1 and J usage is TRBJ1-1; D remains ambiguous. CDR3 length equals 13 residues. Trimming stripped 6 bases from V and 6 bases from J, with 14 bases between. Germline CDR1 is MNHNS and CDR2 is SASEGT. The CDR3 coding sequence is TGTGCCAGCAGGGAGACATTGGGATCTGAAGCTTTCTTT. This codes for CASRETLGSEAFF.

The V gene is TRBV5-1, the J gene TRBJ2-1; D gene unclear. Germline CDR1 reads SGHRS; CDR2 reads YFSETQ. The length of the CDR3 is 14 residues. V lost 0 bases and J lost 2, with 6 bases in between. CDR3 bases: TGCGCCAGCAGCTTGGACGCTGCCTACAATGAGCAGTTCTTC. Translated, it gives CASSLDAAYNEQFF.

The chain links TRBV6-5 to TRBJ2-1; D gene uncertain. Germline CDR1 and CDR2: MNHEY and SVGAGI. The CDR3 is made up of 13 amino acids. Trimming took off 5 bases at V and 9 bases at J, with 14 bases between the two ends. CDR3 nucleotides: TGTGCCAGCAGTGCCTCCCCTTTGGGTGAGCAGTTCTTC. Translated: CASSASPLGEQFF.

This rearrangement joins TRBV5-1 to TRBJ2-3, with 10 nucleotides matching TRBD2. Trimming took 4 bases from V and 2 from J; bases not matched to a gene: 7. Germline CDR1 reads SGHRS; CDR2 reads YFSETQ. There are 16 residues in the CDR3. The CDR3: CASSPGTSGATDTQYF. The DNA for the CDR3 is TGCGCCAGCAGCCCCGGAACTAGCGGGGCCACAGATACGCAGTATTTT.

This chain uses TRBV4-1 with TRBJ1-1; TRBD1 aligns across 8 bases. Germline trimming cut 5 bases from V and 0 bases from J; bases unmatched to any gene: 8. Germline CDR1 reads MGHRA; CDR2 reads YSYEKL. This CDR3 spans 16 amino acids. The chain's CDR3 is CASSFGQGNLNTEAFF. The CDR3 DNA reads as TGCGCCAGCAGCTTCGGACAGGGAAATCTGAACACTGAAGCTTTCTTT.

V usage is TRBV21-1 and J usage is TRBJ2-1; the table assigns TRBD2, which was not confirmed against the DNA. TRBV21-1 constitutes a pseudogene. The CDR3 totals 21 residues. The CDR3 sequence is CASIPPNGELYLRSSYNEQFF. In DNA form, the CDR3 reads TGTGCCAGCATCCCTCCTAACGGGGAACTCTACCTTAGGAGCTCCTACAATGAGCAGTTCTTC.

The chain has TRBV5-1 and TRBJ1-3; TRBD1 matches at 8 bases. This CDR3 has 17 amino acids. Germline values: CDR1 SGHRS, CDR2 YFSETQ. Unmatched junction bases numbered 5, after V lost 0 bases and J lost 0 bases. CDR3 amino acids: CASSLGGTGGSGNTIYF. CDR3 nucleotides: TGCGCCAGCAGCTTGGGAGGGACAGGAGGCTCTGGAAACACCATATATTTT.

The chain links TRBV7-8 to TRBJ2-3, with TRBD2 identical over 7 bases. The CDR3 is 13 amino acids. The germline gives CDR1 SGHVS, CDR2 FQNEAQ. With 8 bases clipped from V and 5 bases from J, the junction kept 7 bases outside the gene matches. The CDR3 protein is CASARGDGDTQYF. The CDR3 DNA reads TGTGCCAGCGCACGGGGGGACGGAGATACGCAGTATTTT.

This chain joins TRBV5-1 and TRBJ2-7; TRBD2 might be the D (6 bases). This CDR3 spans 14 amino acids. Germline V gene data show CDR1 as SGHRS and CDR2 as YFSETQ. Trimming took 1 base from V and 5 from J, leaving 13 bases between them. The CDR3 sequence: CASSLWTKGHEQYF. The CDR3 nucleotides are TGCGCCAGCAGCTTGTGGACTAAGGGCCACGAGCAGTACTTC.

The CDR3 region is CASSEAIGGGNQPQHF. CDR3 DNA: TGTGCCAGCAGTGAAGCGATTGGGGGCGGCAATCAGCCCCAGCATTTT. The chain carries TRBV2 and TRBJ1-5; D may be TRBD1 (6 bases). Trimming stripped 0 bases from V and 2 bases from J, with 11 bases between. CDR3 size: 16 residues. Germline V gene sequence: CDR1 SNHLY, CDR2 FYNNEI.

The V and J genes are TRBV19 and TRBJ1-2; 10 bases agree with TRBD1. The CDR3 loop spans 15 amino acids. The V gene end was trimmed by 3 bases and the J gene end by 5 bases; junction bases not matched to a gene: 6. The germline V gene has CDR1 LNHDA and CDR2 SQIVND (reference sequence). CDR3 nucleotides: TGTGCCAGTAGTATGCTGACAGGGGGCGTTTATGGCTACACCTTC. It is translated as CASSMLTGGVYGYTF.

The CDR3 coding sequence is TGTGCCAGCAGTTACTCGGGAGACATGAACACTGAAGCTTTCTTT. It codes for CASSYSGDMNTEAFF. The J gene is TRBJ1-1, the V gene TRBV6-5; unclear D gene. CDR3 length: 15 residues. V gave up 0 bases and J gave up 0 bases, with 8 bases separating them. Germline V CDR1 and CDR2: MNHEY, SVGAGI.

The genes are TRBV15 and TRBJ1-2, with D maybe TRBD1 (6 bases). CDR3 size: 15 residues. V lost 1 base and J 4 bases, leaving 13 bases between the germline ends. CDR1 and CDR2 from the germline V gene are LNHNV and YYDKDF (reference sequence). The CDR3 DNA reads TGTGCCACCAGCAGAGTGCCGGGACACCTCTATGGCTACACCTTC. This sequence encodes CATSRVPGHLYGYTF.

The chain's CDR3 is CASSPTGRPLNYGYTF. The DNA for the CDR3 is TGTGCCAGCAGCCCCACGGGCAGACCCCTTAACTATGGCTACACCTTC. The chain couples TRBV7-6 to TRBJ1-2; no firm D call. Germline V gene sequence: CDR1 SGHVS, CDR2 FNYEAQ. The CDR3 has 16 residues. Trimming removed 5 bases from V and 1 base from J, with 17 bases in between.

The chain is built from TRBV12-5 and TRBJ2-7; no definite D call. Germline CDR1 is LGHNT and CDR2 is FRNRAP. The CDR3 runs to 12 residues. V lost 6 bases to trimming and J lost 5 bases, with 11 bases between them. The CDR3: CASGPSMDEQYF. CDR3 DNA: TGTGCTAGTGGCCCCTCGATGGACGAGCAGTACTTC.

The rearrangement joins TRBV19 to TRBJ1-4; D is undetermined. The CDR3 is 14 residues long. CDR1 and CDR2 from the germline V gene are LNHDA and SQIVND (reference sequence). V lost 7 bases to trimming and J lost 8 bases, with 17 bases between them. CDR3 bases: TGTGCCAGTACCCAAGGAAGTCGCCACGAAAAACTGTTTTTT. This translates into CASTQGSRHEKLFF.

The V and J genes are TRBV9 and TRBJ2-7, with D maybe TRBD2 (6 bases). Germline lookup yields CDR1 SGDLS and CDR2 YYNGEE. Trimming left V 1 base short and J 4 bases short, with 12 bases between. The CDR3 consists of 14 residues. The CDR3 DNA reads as TGTGCCAGCAGCGTAAGGACGGGAGAGTACGAGCAGTACTTC. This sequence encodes CASSVRTGEYEQYF.

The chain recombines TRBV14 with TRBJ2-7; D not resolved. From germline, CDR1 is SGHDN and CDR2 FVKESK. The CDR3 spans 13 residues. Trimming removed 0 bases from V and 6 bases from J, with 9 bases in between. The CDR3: CASSQDGRSEQYF. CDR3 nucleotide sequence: TGTGCCAGCAGCCAAGATGGACGCAGCGAGCAGTACTTC.

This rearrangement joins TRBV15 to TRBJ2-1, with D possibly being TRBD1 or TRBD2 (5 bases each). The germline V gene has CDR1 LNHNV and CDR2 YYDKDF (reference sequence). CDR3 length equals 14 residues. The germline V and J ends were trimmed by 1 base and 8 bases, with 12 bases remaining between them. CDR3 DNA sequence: TGTGCCACCAGCAGAGCAGGGAGTGGGCATGAGCAGTTCTTC. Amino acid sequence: CATSRAGSGHEQFF.

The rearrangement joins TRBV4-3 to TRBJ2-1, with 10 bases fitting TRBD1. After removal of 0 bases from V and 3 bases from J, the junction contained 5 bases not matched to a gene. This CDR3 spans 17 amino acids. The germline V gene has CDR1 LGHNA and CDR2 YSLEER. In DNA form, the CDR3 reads TGCGCCAGCAGCCAAGAAAAGACAGGGGGCTTCTACAATGAGCAGTTCTTC. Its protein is CASSQEKTGGFYNEQFF.